The 26 T cell receptor beta chains presented below share a single source sample, sequenced in a study of T cells in Graves' hyperthyroidism and ophthalmopathy (dated by TCRdb to the late 2010s). Library generation was performed with multiplex PCR. These reads were obtained on an Illumina HiSeq 2000. The TCR beta CDR3 regions were amplified from RNA transcripts. For the first round of RT-PCR on the TCR CDR3, the HTBI primer set was used together with the Qiagen OneStep RT-PCR kit. TCRdb reprocessing: public reads trimmed at Q25 with fastp, clones called with MiXCR, in-frame beta chains kept. Rows matching on CDR3 protein sequence are summarized as one entry with the most common DNA and genes. The sample has some 720,000 distinct CDR3 sequences on record, 15% to 20% of them singletons. 8.4% of the sample goes to the ten largest clones. Sequencing used blood. These receptor sequences come from a man aged 18 to 30 with Graves' hyperthyroidism.

This clonotype was observed a handful of times. The V call is TRBV11-2, the J call TRBJ2-1, with D unresolved. This CDR3 contains 14 residues. Deletions cut 1 base from V and 4 bases from J, with 8 bases between. CDR1 SGHAT and CDR2 FQNNGV come from the germline V gene. In nucleotides, the CDR3 is TGTGCCAGCAGCTTAGGGAGTAGGTACAATGAGCAGTTCTTC. Translated: CASSLGSRYNEQFF.

This clonotype came up a few times. J is TRBJ2-7 and V is TRBV6-6; D remains ambiguous. In germline, CDR1 is MNHNY, CDR2 SVGAGI (reference sequence). The CDR3 loop spans 14 amino acids. Trimming removed 2 bases at V and 0 bases at J, with 8 bases between. The CDR3 nucleotides are TGTGCCAGCAGTTACATGGGTATCTCCTACGAGCAGTACTTC. This sequence encodes CASSYMGISYEQYF.

This clonotype was seen repeatedly, ten times or more. The genes are TRBV30 and TRBJ2-5; D uncertain. The CDR3 has 13 amino acids. Trimming shortened V by 4 bases and J by 5 bases, and 14 bases separated the two germline ends. Germline values: CDR1 GTSNPN, CDR2 SVGIG (reference sequence). CDR3 amino acids: CAWTLGPPETQYF. In DNA, the CDR3 is TGTGCCTGGACGTTGGGCCCTCCGGAGACCCAGTACTTC.

This chain links TRBV5-6 with TRBJ2-7; TRBD1 aligns across 9 bases. The V and J ends lost 1 base and 5 bases, in that order; junction bases with no gene match: 7. Germline CDR1 SGHDT, CDR2 YYEEEE. CDR3 size: 15 residues. CDR3 amino acids: CASSLLGQGYHEQYF. DNA of the CDR3: TGTGCCAGCAGCTTGTTGGGACAGGGCTACCACGAGCAGTACTTC.

In this sample, this clonotype turned up a few times. The chain links TRBV20-1 to TRBJ2-5, with 7 positions matching TRBD1. Germline CDR1 is DFQATT and CDR2 is SNEGSKA (reference sequence). The CDR3 contains 14 residues. V was pared by 4 bases and J by 2 bases, with 7 bases of the junction left unmatched. The CDR3 loop reads CSATRTGHQETQYF. CDR3 nucleotide sequence: TGCAGTGCTACCCGGACAGGTCATCAAGAGACCCAGTACTTC.

This clonotype was seen at least ten times. The chain's CDR3 is CSARDMQGYQPQHF. In DNA form, the CDR3 reads TGCAGTGCTAGAGATATGCAGGGATATCAGCCCCAGCATTTT. The chain combines TRBV20-1 with TRBJ1-5; D may be TRBD1 (5 bases). CDR3 length equals 14 residues. From germline, CDR1 is DFQATT and CDR2 SNEGSKA (reference sequence). V was clipped by 0 bases and J by 5 bases, with 11 bases between them.

This clonotype was seen a handful of times. Being one base from a much bigger clone, this may be a read error. The CDR3 DNA reads as TGCAGTGCTAGAGGAGACAATGAGCAGTTCTTC. It is translated as CSARGDNEQFF. This chain joins TRBV20-1 and TRBJ2-1, with no clear D. Germline assignment: CDR1 DFQATT and CDR2 SNEGSKA (reference sequence). V lost 1 base and J 5 bases, leaving 3 bases between the germline ends. CDR3 length equals 11 residues.

There are many counts of this clonotype. CDR3 region: CASQPGQGPQYF. The CDR3 region has the DNA TGTGCCAGCCAACCGGGACAGGGACCCCAGTACTTC. The J gene is TRBJ2-5, the V gene TRBV6-1; 9 nucleotides match TRBD1. Trimming cost V 8 bases and J 9 bases; bases outside gene matches: 7. The germline gives CDR1 MNHNS, CDR2 SASEGT. The CDR3 runs 12 residues.

Ten or more counts support this clonotype. The gene calls are TRBV28 and TRBJ1-1, with a tentative D call TRBD1 (6 bases). This CDR3 is 12 amino acids long. Germline V CDR1 and CDR2: MDHEN, SYDVKM. Trimming pared 6 bases from V and 11 bases from J, leaving 16 bases between. CDR3 coding DNA: TGTGCCAGCAGACCAGGGGCCACTGGGGCTTTCTTT. Translated: CASRPGATGAFF. The complete variable domain, with remaining parts taken from reference TRBV28 and TRBJ1-1, reads DVKVTQSSRYLVKRTGEKVFLECVQDMDHENMFWYRQDPGLGLRLIYFSYDVKMKEKGDIPEGYSVSREKKERFSLILESASTNQTSMYLCASRPGATGAFFGQGTRLTVV.

The V and J genes are TRBV9 and TRBJ1-1; possible D gene TRBD1, 6 bases. The CDR3 has 14 residues. Between the trimmed V and J ends, which lost 0 bases and 5 bases, there was a span of 11 bases. Germline CDR1 and CDR2: SGDLS and YYNGEE. CDR3 loop: CASSVEGDYTEAFF. The CDR3 DNA follows: TGTGCCAGCAGCGTAGAGGGGGATTATACTGAAGCTTTCTTT.

This chain uses TRBV5-1 with TRBJ1-2; D is uncertain. This CDR3 is 14 amino acids long. The germline V gene has CDR1 SGHRS and CDR2 YFSETQ. Deletions cut 0 bases from V and 5 bases from J, with 11 bases between. The DNA of the CDR3 is TGCGCCAGCAGCTTGGAAGTCCGGGGTTATGGCTACACCTTC. Its protein product is CASSLEVRGYGYTF.

This clonotype has a count of ten or more. This chain joins TRBV11-2 and TRBJ2-5; TRBD2 matches at 7 bases. The V and J ends lost 1 base and 1 base, in that order; junction bases with no gene match: 3. This CDR3 has 15 amino acids. In germline, CDR1 is SGHAT, CDR2 FQNNGV. The CDR3 DNA reads TGTGCCAGCAGCTTAGGACTAGCATCCCAAGAGACCCAGTACTTC. Translation gives CASSLGLASQETQYF.

The chain uses TRBV6-4 and TRBJ2-2; no firm D call. From germline, CDR1 is MRHNA and CDR2 SNTAGT. V was trimmed by 3 bases and J by 3 bases, leaving 5 bases between them. This CDR3 is built from 13 residues. As DNA, the CDR3 is TGTGCCAGCAGTGATGACGACACCGGGGAGCTGTTTTTT. Translating gives CASSDDDTGELFF.

This clonotype was recorded at least ten times. J is TRBJ2-2 and V is TRBV7-3, with D perhaps TRBD1 (6 bases). Germline V gives CDR1 SGHTA, CDR2 FQGTGA. The germline V and J ends were trimmed by 5 bases and 6 bases, with 16 bases remaining between them. This CDR3 spans 15 amino acids. The CDR3 DNA reads as TGTGCCAGCAGCCCCTCCCCCCCAGGGGCCGGGGAGCTGTTTTTT. Amino acids: CASSPSPPGAGELFF.

This clonotype was counted many times. The rearrangement joins TRBV20-1 to TRBJ2-3; 13 positions agree with TRBD2. Losses at the gene ends were 3 bases for V and 3 bases for J; bases not matched to a gene: 6. CDR3 size: 16 residues. Germline CDR1 and CDR2: DFQATT and SNEGSKA (reference sequence). CDR3 DNA sequence: TGCAGTGCTAGTAAACTAGCGGGAGGGAGAACAGATACGCAGTATTTT. Protein: CSASKLAGGRTDTQYF.

CDR3 bases: TGTGCCAGCAGCCAAGTGGGACTAGTCAATGAGCAGTTCTTC. Protein: CASSQVGLVNEQFF. The chain recombines TRBV3-1 with TRBJ2-1, with 8 bases that match TRBD2. Per the germline V gene, CDR1 is LGHDT and CDR2 is YNNKEL (reference sequence). The CDR3 has 14 amino acids. V gave up 1 base and J gave up 6 bases; unmatched junction bases: 2.

This clonotype was counted many times. The rearrangement uses TRBV11-2 and TRBJ2-7; TRBD2 agrees at 14 bases. The CDR3 is 15 residues long. Germline-derived CDR1 and CDR2 are SGHAT and FQNNGV. V was pared by 5 bases and J by 4 bases, with 4 bases of the junction left unmatched. The CDR3 DNA is TGTGCCAGCAGCACTCGACTAGCGGGAGGGTACGAGCAGTACTTC. Amino acid sequence: CASSTRLAGGYEQYF.

This clonotype was picked up one time. This clone may be a read error of a much larger clone one base away. For the CDR3, the DNA is TGCAGTGCTAGAGATCAGGTTGGGGCAGCATCTGAAGCTTTCTTT. Residues: CSARDQVGAASEAFF. V usage is TRBV20-1 and J usage is TRBJ1-1, with D tentatively TRBD1 (5 bases). The germline V gene encodes CDR1 DFQATT and CDR2 SNEGSKA (reference sequence). Trimming removed 0 bases at V and 6 bases at J, with 17 bases between. The CDR3 is 15 residues long.

This clonotype was counted ten times or more. The V and J genes are TRBV28 and TRBJ2-7; D ambiguous. CDR1 and CDR2 from the germline V gene are MDHEN and SYDVKM. Trimming left V 5 bases short and J 3 bases short, with 8 bases between. The CDR3 loop spans 12 amino acids. The CDR3 DNA reads TGTGCCAGCAGTACCGGGCGCTACGAGCAGTACTTC. It encodes CASSTGRYEQYF.

There are many counts of this clonotype. V gene TRBV28 combines with J gene TRBJ1-5; perhaps TRBD1 as D (6 bases). Germline V gene data show CDR1 as MDHEN and CDR2 as SYDVKM. The CDR3 totals 13 residues. The V end lost 4 bases, the J end lost 9 bases, and 13 bases lay between the germline ends. The CDR3 nucleotides are TGTGCCAGCAGTTCCGCAGGGGTCCGGCCCCAGCATTTT. Protein: CASSSAGVRPQHF. Together with reference TRBV28 and TRBJ1-5, the CDR3 gives the full variable domain: DVKVTQSSRYLVKRTGEKVFLECVQDMDHENMFWYRQDPGLGLRLIYFSYDVKMKEKGDIPEGYSVSREKKERFSLILESASTNQTSMYLCASSSAGVRPQHFGDGTRLSIL.

This clonotype was seen more than once but under ten times. The chain employs TRBV11-2 and TRBJ2-7; unclear D gene. V was pared by 2 bases and J by 3 bases, with 8 bases between. In germline, CDR1 is SGHAT, CDR2 FQNNGV. The CDR3 runs 13 residues. The CDR3 loop is CASSLSVRYEQYF. CDR3 nucleotide sequence: TGTGCCAGCAGCTTATCAGTACGCTACGAGCAGTACTTC. The whole variable domain, filled in from reference TRBV11-2 and TRBJ2-7, reads EAGVAQSPRYKIIEKRQSVAFWCNPISGHATLYWYQQILGQGPKLLIQFQNNGVVDDSQLPKDRFSAERLKGVDSTLKIQPAKLEDSAVYLCASSLSVRYEQYFGPGTRLTVT.

This clonotype has at least ten counts. V is TRBV10-3 and J is TRBJ2-5, with 10 bases fitting TRBD1. In germline, CDR1 is ENHRY, CDR2 SYGVKD. The CDR3 is 13 residues long. Losses at the gene ends were 6 bases for V and 5 bases for J; bases not matched to a gene: 3. The chain's CDR3 is CAIRGQGPETQYF. CDR3 in DNA: TGTGCCATCAGGGGACAGGGGCCCGAGACCCAGTACTTC.

This clonotype has only a few counts. The chain couples TRBV6-5 to TRBJ2-3, with D possibly TRBD1 on 6 matching bases. The CDR3 totals 15 residues. V gave up 0 bases and J gave up 6 bases, with 13 bases separating them. The germline V gene encodes CDR1 MNHEY and CDR2 SVGAGI. The CDR3 DNA sequence: TGTGCCAGCAGTTACTCGGCAGGGGTGTTCGATACGCAGTATTTT. Encoded protein: CASSYSAGVFDTQYF.

This clonotype was counted many times. The chain joins TRBV7-9 to TRBJ2-7, with D hard to call. V lost 3 bases and J 1 base, leaving 10 bases between the germline ends. The CDR3 loop spans 14 amino acids. The germline CDR1 and CDR2 sequences are SEHNR and FQNEAQ (reference sequence). CDR3 DNA sequence: TGTGCCAGCAGCTTCGCAGAGATTTCCTACGAGCAGTACTTC. This translates into CASSFAEISYEQYF.

The rearrangement links TRBV28 to TRBJ2-5; the match to TRBD2 covers 8 bases. With 10 bases clipped from V and 1 base from J, the junction kept 8 bases outside the gene matches. This CDR3 comprises 14 residues. Germline CDR1 and CDR2: MDHEN and SYDVKM. The CDR3: CATVSGKPQETQYF. CDR3 DNA sequence: TGTGCCACCGTTAGCGGGAAACCCCAAGAGACCCAGTACTTC.

This clonotype was seen many times. This chain links TRBV10-3 with TRBJ2-7, with TRBD2 identical over 9 bases. The CDR3 sequence is 15 residues long. The germline CDR1 and CDR2 sequences are ENHRY and SYGVKD. J lost 3 bases, V lost 4 bases, and 7 bases had no gene match. The CDR3 protein is CAISGVAGVGYEQYF. As DNA, the CDR3 is TGTGCCATCAGTGGGGTAGCGGGAGTAGGCTACGAGCAGTACTTC.